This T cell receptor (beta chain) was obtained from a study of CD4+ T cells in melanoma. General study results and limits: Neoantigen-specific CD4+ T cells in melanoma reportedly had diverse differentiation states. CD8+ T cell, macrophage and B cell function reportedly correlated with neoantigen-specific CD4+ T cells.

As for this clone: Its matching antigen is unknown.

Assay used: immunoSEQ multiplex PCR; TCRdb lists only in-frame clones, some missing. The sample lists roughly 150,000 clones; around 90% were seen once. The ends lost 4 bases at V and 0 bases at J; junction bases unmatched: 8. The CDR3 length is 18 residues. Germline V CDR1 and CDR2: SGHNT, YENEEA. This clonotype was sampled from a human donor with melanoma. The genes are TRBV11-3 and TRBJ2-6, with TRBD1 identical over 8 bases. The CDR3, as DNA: TGTGCCAGCAGCTCCCGGACAGGGAACGGCTCTGGGGCCAACGTCCTGACTTTC. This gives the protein CASSSRTGNGSGANVLTF.